This passage covers 3 T cell receptor beta chains from one sample sequenced in a study of blood T cell repertoires in COVID-19. The repertoire was sequenced with immunoSEQ multiplex PCR; TCRdb's copy has only in-frame clones and lacks some. Found here are fewer than 120,000 clones, around 79% of them singletons; the top ten hold about a sixth. The material sequenced was peripheral blood. The receptors come from a woman older than 75 with active or convalescent COVID-19.

The chain joins TRBV7-2 to TRBJ1-1; D is ambiguous. Deletions cut 5 bases from V and 4 bases from J, with 17 bases between. Germline values: CDR1 SGHTA, CDR2 FQGNSA. The CDR3 extends over 15 amino acids. The CDR3: CASSRFAGQVTEAFF. The CDR3 DNA reads as TGTGCCAGCAGCCGGTTTGCAGGTCAGGTCACTGAAGCTTTCTTT.

The chain uses TRBV6-6 and TRBJ1-2; D is undetermined. V dropped 6 bases and J dropped 2 bases, with 13 bases sitting between them. In germline, CDR1 is MNHNY, CDR2 SVGAGI (reference sequence). The CDR3 consists of 14 residues. DNA for the CDR3: TGTGCCAGCAGCATGTCGGGTGCCAACTATGGCTACACCTTC. It encodes CASSMSGANYGYTF.

This chain links TRBV19 with TRBJ2-4; maybe TRBD2 (5 bases). The length of the CDR3 is 16 residues. Germline values: CDR1 LNHDA, CDR2 SQIVND (reference sequence). V dropped 1 base and J dropped 0 bases, with 10 bases sitting between them. CDR3 region: CASSIGGGLAKNIQYF. As DNA, the CDR3 is TGTGCCAGTAGTATAGGTGGCGGGTTAGCCAAAAACATTCAGTACTTC.